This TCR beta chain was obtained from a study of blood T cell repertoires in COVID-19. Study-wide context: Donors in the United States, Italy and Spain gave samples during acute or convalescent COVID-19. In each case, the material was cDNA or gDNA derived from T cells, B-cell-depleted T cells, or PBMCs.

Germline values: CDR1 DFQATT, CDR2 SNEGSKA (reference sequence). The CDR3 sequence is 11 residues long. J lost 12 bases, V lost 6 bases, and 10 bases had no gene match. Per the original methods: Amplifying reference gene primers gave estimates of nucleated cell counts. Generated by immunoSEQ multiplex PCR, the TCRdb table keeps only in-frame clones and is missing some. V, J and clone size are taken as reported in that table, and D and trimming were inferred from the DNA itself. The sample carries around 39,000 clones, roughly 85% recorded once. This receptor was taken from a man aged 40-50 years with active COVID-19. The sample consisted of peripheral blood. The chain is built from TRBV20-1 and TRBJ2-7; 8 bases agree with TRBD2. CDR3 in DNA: TGCAGTGCACCCGGGGGGGGAAACAGGTACTTC. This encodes CSAPGGGNRYF.